The sequence of this T cell receptor beta chain was determined in a study of T cell responses to AZD1222 COVID-19 vaccine. Turning to the study itself: Second-dose timings of about 4 or about 12 weeks were pooled.

Data came from immunoSEQ multiplex PCR; TCRdb stores just in-frame clones and leaves some out. The sample lists 130,000 or so clones; around 89% were seen once. A word on this clone: Its antigen is not identified.

Trimming took off 0 bases at V and 7 bases at J, with 7 bases between the two ends. From germline, CDR1 is MNHEY and CDR2 SVGAGI. The CDR3 is made up of 13 amino acids. Findings and caveats of the study: Donors, mostly white British, included more females; clonal diversity was possibly underestimated. Spike-specific TCR breadth and depth rose after two AZD1222 doses. No day 14 peak samples; only post-peak repertoires were characterized.

This sequence joins TRBV6-5 and TRBJ1-5; unclear D gene. This specimen consisted of peripheral blood, obtained on day 0 of AZD1222 vaccination. This TCR derives from an adult in good health. CDR3 sequence reads: CASSYSLQQPQHF. For the CDR3, the DNA is TGTGCCAGCAGTTACTCGTTACAGCAGCCCCAGCATTTT.